Presented here are 25 T cell receptor beta chains from one specimen sequenced in a study of blood T cell repertoires in COVID-19. Sequencing was performed with immunoSEQ multiplex PCR; in TCRdb, only in-frame clones are kept and a portion is missing. The table includes 85,000 to 95,000 clones, under 95% detected once. The specimen was peripheral blood. These TCRs come from a woman in her forties or fifties in a cohort sampled during active COVID-19.

The chain recombines TRBV6-1 with TRBJ2-6, with 7 positions matching TRBD1. Germline V CDR1 and CDR2: MNHNS, SASEGT. The CDR3 runs to 16 residues. Trimming took 3 bases from V and 3 from J; bases not matched to a gene: 5. CDR3 in amino acids: CASSDLDRVGANVLTF. The CDR3, as DNA: TGTGCCAGCAGTGACCTCGACAGGGTTGGGGCCAACGTCCTGACTTTC.

This clone was observed a single time. The chain employs TRBV6-5 and TRBJ2-5; TRBD1 aligns across 7 bases. CDR3 length: 14 residues. The ends lost 2 bases at V and 4 bases at J; junction bases unmatched: 4. Germline V gives CDR1 MNHEY, CDR2 SVGAGI. CDR3 sequence reads: CASSYRGPVETQYF. The CDR3 region has the DNA TGTGCCAGCAGTTACAGGGGGCCGGTAGAGACCCAGTACTTC.

This rearrangement joins TRBV4-2 to TRBJ1-4; D unclear. Trimming removed 0 bases from V and 8 bases from J, with 13 bases in between. CDR3 length: 15 amino acids. From germline, CDR1 is LGHNA and CDR2 YNFKEQ. As DNA, the CDR3 is TGTGCCAGCAGCCAAGATCACATGGGGAGCGAAAAACTGTTTTTT. It is translated as CASSQDHMGSEKLFF.

The chain links TRBV19 to TRBJ2-1, with a tentative D call TRBD2 (6 bases). The CDR3 is made up of 17 amino acids. Germline V gene sequence: CDR1 LNHDA, CDR2 SQIVND (reference sequence). Trimming stripped 0 bases from V and 0 bases from J, with 12 bases between. The CDR3 is CASSIDPSASSYNEQFF. The CDR3, as DNA: TGTGCCAGTAGTATAGATCCTAGCGCCAGCTCCTACAATGAGCAGTTCTTC.

The rearrangement links TRBV6-5 to TRBJ1-1; TRBD1 might be the D (5 bases). Deletions cut 6 bases from V and 0 bases from J, with 5 bases between. Germline V gives CDR1 MNHEY, CDR2 SVGAGI. The CDR3 length is 12 residues. The chain's CDR3 is CASRTVNTEAFF. CDR3 nucleotide sequence: TGTGCCAGCAGGACAGTGAACACTGAAGCTTTCTTT.

The chain combines TRBV11-2 with TRBJ2-1; a possible D gene is TRBD2 (5 bases). Germline V lookup: CDR1 SGHAT, CDR2 FQNNGV. With 3 bases removed from V and 0 bases from J, the gap between germline ends came to 12 bases. The CDR3 spans 16 residues. CDR3 loop: CASSFGGSGSYNEQFF. The CDR3, as DNA: TGTGCCAGCAGCTTTGGCGGCAGCGGCTCCTACAATGAGCAGTTCTTC. Full variable domain (missing parts from reference TRBV11-2 and TRBJ2-1): EAGVAQSPRYKIIEKRQSVAFWCNPISGHATLYWYQQILGQGPKLLIQFQNNGVVDDSQLPKDRFSAERLKGVDSTLKIQPAKLEDSAVYLCASSFGGSGSYNEQFFGPGTRLTVL.

The genes are TRBV10-3 and TRBJ2-3; 11 nucleotides agree with TRBD1. This CDR3 has 15 residues. Trimming at V came to 10 bases and at J to 5 bases, leaving 11 bases not matched to a gene. Germline V gives CDR1 ENHRY, CDR2 SYGVKD. The CDR3 loop is CATRVGTGGQDTQYF. The CDR3 DNA follows: TGTGCCACTAGGGTTGGGACAGGGGGTCAAGATACGCAGTATTTT.

This chain connects TRBV3-1 (or the pseudogene TRBV3-2) to TRBJ2-1; 7 bases fit TRBD1. This CDR3 spans 15 amino acids. Germline loops: CDR1 LGHDT, CDR2 YNNKEL (reference sequence). With 6 bases clipped from V and 1 base from J, the junction kept 6 bases outside the gene matches. This CDR3 reads CASRRQGVSYNEQFF. Written as DNA, the CDR3 is TGTGCCAGCAGACGCCAGGGGGTTTCCTACAATGAGCAGTTCTTC.

The V and J genes are TRBV5-1 and TRBJ1-2; 8 bases fit TRBD1. Per germline, CDR1 SGHRS and CDR2 YFSETQ. Losses at the gene ends were 3 bases for V and 6 bases for J; bases not matched to a gene: 7. The CDR3 has 14 amino acids. The CDR3 bases are TGCGCCAGCAGCTATCGGACAGGGTTAGATGGCTACACCTTC. Translated, it gives CASSYRTGLDGYTF.

The chain combines TRBV5-1 with TRBJ2-7; possible D gene TRBD2, 7 bases. The CDR3 is 13 residues long. Trimming stripped 1 base from V and 3 bases from J, with 8 bases between. The V gene's germline CDR1 is SGHRS and CDR2 YFSETQ. CDR3 sequence (DNA): TGCGCCAGCAGCTTGAGGGGGGGCTACGAGCAGTACTTC. Encoded protein: CASSLRGGYEQYF.

The chain carries TRBV4-1 and TRBJ1-4; tentative D call: TRBD1 (5 bases). The ends were cut back, 1 base at V and 3 bases at J, with 9 bases in the middle. The CDR3 consists of 15 residues. Germline V CDR1 and CDR2: MGHRA, YSYEKL. This chain's CDR3 is CASSQGQGANEKLFF. The CDR3, as DNA: TGCGCCAGCAGCCAAGGTCAGGGTGCTAATGAAAAACTGTTTTTT.

The chain recombines TRBV18 with TRBJ1-6; no firm D call. The ends were cut back, 1 base at V and 0 bases at J, with 4 bases in the middle. Per germline, CDR1 KGHSH and CDR2 LQKENI. CDR3 length equals 15 residues. The CDR3 protein is CASSPQSSYNSPLHF. In nucleotides, the CDR3 is TGTGCCAGCTCACCACAGAGCTCCTATAATTCACCCCTCCACTTT.

This chain joins TRBV3-1 (or the pseudogene TRBV3-2) and TRBJ1-4; TRBD1 aligns across 7 bases. The junction had 8 bases not matched to a gene; V was cut back by 4 bases and J by 0 bases. The CDR3 has 17 residues. Germline V gives CDR1 LGHDT, CDR2 YNNKEL (reference sequence). In DNA, the CDR3 is TGTGCCAGCAGCCCTACGGGACAGACCTCAACTAATGAAAAACTGTTTTTT. It is translated as CASSPTGQTSTNEKLFF.

In DNA form, the CDR3 reads TGTGCCAGCAGCGGACAGGTAAGCTCCTACAATGAGCAGTTCTTC. Residues: CASSGQVSSYNEQFF. The genes are TRBV9 and TRBJ2-1; a weak D match, TRBD1 (6 bases). With 3 bases removed from V and 0 bases from J, the gap between germline ends came to 10 bases. Germline assignment: CDR1 SGDLS and CDR2 YYNGEE. This CDR3 region has 15 residues.

The chain couples TRBV6-5 to TRBJ2-1; D gene uncertain. Germline V CDR1 and CDR2: MNHEY, SVGAGI. The CDR3 has 15 residues. Deletions cut 8 bases from V and 0 bases from J, with 14 bases between. The CDR3 coding sequence is TGTGCCAGCTCCAACGTTTTCAGCTCCTACAATGAGCAGTTCTTC. Its protein product is CASSNVFSSYNEQFF.

The chain has TRBV7-8 and TRBJ1-3; TRBD1 is a possible D gene (6 bases). There are 15 residues in the CDR3. Trimming left V 3 bases short and J 4 bases short, with 13 bases between. The germline V gene encodes CDR1 SGHVS and CDR2 FQNEAQ. CDR3 amino acids: CASSLQGMGGNTIYF. CDR3 DNA: TGTGCCAGCAGCTTGCAGGGGATGGGGGGAAACACCATATATTTT.

This chain joins TRBV18 and TRBJ2-3; TRBD1 aligns across 7 bases. Germline CDR1 KGHSH, CDR2 LQKENI. V lost 2 bases, J lost 1 base, and 0 bases stayed unmatched. This CDR3 has 14 residues. CDR3 loop: CASSPTGGTDTQYF. The DNA for the CDR3 is TGTGCCAGCTCACCAACAGGGGGCACAGATACGCAGTATTTT.

The rearrangement uses TRBV9 and TRBJ2-3, with no clear D. V was pared by 3 bases and J by 0 bases, with 11 bases between. Germline CDR1 reads SGDLS; CDR2 reads YYNGEE. The CDR3 runs 15 residues. This chain's CDR3 is CASSGAPGSTDTQYF. DNA for the CDR3: TGTGCCAGCAGCGGAGCCCCGGGTAGCACAGATACGCAGTATTTT.

The rearrangement uses TRBV3-1 (or the pseudogene TRBV3-2) and TRBJ2-1, with 9 bases matching TRBD2. Germline V gene data show CDR1 as LGHDT and CDR2 as YNNKEL (reference sequence). With V trimmed by 8 bases and J by 8 bases, 7 bases remained unmatched. The CDR3 spans 13 residues. Here the CDR3 DNA reads TGTGCCAGCGGGGCGGGAGGGTTGGATGAGCAGTTCTTC. Its protein product is CASGAGGLDEQFF.

A single count supports this clone. The rearrangement uses TRBV7-3 and TRBJ2-5; TRBD2 matches 7 bases. V gave up 5 bases and J gave up 5 bases; unmatched junction bases: 8. Looked up from germline, CDR1 is SGHTA and CDR2 is FQGTGA. The CDR3 totals 14 residues. The CDR3 loop reads CASSLIGLEETQYF. In DNA form, the CDR3 reads TGTGCCAGCAGCCTAATAGGACTAGAGGAGACCCAGTACTTC.

The chain recombines TRBV6-4 with TRBJ1-2; D is uncertain. The germline V gene encodes CDR1 MRHNA and CDR2 SNTAGT. The V end lost 2 bases, the J end lost 4 bases, and 17 bases lay between the germline ends. The CDR3 is 16 residues long. CDR3 in DNA: TGTGCCAGCAGTGACAATATGGCAGGATCTATCTATGGCTACACCTTC. It codes for CASSDNMAGSIYGYTF.

The chain has TRBV7-9 and TRBJ1-3, with D possibly matching TRBD1 (5 bases). CDR3 length equals 18 residues. Deletions cut 1 base from V and 0 bases from J, with 16 bases between. Germline V gene lookup returns CDR1 SEHNR and CDR2 FQNEAQ (reference sequence). The DNA of the CDR3 is TGTGCCAGCAGCTTAGGAATGAGTGCGGGGGGCTCTGGAAACACCATATATTTT. Protein sequence: CASSLGMSAGGSGNTIYF. Drawing the rest from reference TRBV7-9 and TRBJ1-3, the complete variable domain is DTGVSQNPRHKITKRGQNVTFRCDPISEHNRLYWYRQTLGQGPEFLTYFQNEAQLEKSRLLSDRFSAERPKGSFSTLEIQRTEQGDSAMYLCASSLGMSAGGSGNTIYFGEGSWLTVV.

The V call is TRBV6-5, the J call TRBJ1-4; 10 positions agree with TRBD1. Germline CDR1 MNHEY, CDR2 SVGAGI. The CDR3 covers 15 residues. With V trimmed by 6 bases and J by 7 bases, 8 bases remained unmatched. This CDR3 is CASRGRDRGLEKLFF. CDR3 DNA sequence: TGTGCCAGCAGAGGGCGGGACAGGGGACTTGAAAAACTGTTTTTT.

As regards this clone: Other DNA variants within this sample encode the same CDR3. V usage is TRBV28 and J usage is TRBJ1-2; 12 nucleotides align to TRBD1. Trimming removed 3 bases from V and 7 bases from J; junction bases left unmatched: 3. From germline, CDR1 is MDHEN and CDR2 SYDVKM. The CDR3 has 14 amino acids. The CDR3 spells CASSLGQGAGGYTF. CDR3 nucleotides: TGTGCCAGCAGTTTGGGACAGGGGGCGGGTGGCTACACCTTC.

This clone was recorded only once. This chain joins TRBV5-1 and TRBJ2-7; 7 nucleotides match TRBD2. Per the germline V gene, CDR1 is SGHRS and CDR2 is YFSETQ. Germline trimming cut 2 bases from V and 5 bases from J; bases unmatched to any gene: 16. The CDR3 extends over 17 amino acids. Here the CDR3 reads CASSLLRLAVGADEQYF. Here the CDR3 DNA reads TGCGCCAGCAGCTTATTAAGACTAGCAGTGGGCGCGGACGAGCAGTACTTC.